This T cell receptor (beta chain) was recovered during a study of shared T cell receptors in the human thymus (dated by TCRdb to 2020 to 2023). Study-wide context: The study examined how self-reactive, shared T-cell receptor alpha chains are generated in the human thymus.

V gives up 2 bases and J gives up 4 bases, and the segment between their germline ends measures 20 bases. CDR1 and CDR2 (GTSNPN, SVGIG) derive from the germline V gene (reference sequence). Measured from the cysteine to the phenylalanine, the CDR3 is 16 residues long. Kept here is only the CDR3 DNA, which spans 48 bases and is read in frame from base 1. In this sample, this clone turned up once. It lacks a known antigen. No base qualities exist here, and no much larger clone lies one base off it. The library was prepared using the immunoSEQ multiplex PCR assay. Drawn from immuneACCESS, this table holds only the in-frame rearrangements with V and J called that TCRdb kept. Clones are partly lost; checked studies trace under half to an unresolved V gene and leave the rest unexplained. The sample table holds roughly 550,000 clones, of which around 78% were seen once. 0.01% to 0.015% of the sample lies in the top ten.

The same specimen was also included in a second study, on human thymus T cells. Reported in the second study: Immunologically healthy infants undergoing open corrective cardiac surgery for congenital heart defects in Finland were used as donors. The thymus tissue came from surgical resects taken out during corrective cardiac surgery. V and J gene segment usage appeared biased in both thymic and peripheral blood repertoires. The related research found that thymic TCR repertoires overlapped highly between unrelated individuals. TCR alpha and beta repertoires from fewer than ten infant thymus samples and four related peripheral blood samples were characterized in the study. The infant donors were about 6 to 244 days old, and the cohort included about 6 males and a couple of females. After being mechanically released from the tissue, thymocytes were kept at -70 degrees C in pellets of about 10-33 million cells. Genomic DNA was extracted from frozen cell pellets with a QIAsymphony instrument. The immunoSEQ multiplex PCR assay was used to amplify the TCRB and TCRAD loci from a standardized quantity of quality-controlled genomic DNA. The amplicons spanned the V(D)J region and were long enough to cover the CDR3 and allow V and J genes to be identified. The amplicons were sequenced on an Illumina platform via the commercial immunoSEQ service. Primer bias and sequencing errors were corrected as previously described, and TCRAD and TCRB definitions were based on the IMGT database. immunoSEQ Analyzer 3.0 and VDJTools were used for repertoire analysis, which covered basic statistics, V/J segment usage, diversity estimates, rarefaction and pairwise overlap. Diversity was estimated using the Chao1, ChaoE, Efron-Thisted, Shannon and inverse Simpson indices, and was also estimated on datasets down-sampled to the size of the smallest sample. For repertoire overlap, CDR3 nucleotide sequence, V gene and J gene had to match strictly, and clustering was done by Jaccard-based multidimensional scaling. Thymus samples yielded on average about 810,000 unique TCRB clonotypes, compared with some 89,000 from blood samples.

This receptor chain uses TRBV30 and TRBJ1-1, with the D gene call left open. This receptor was obtained from a boy younger than two with a congenital heart defect. Donor details come from another sample of the same person, matched by shared clones. Sample: thymocytes. Read as DNA, the sequence is TGTGCCTGGAGTCTCTTCCCCATGACGTCGGGCACTGAAGCTTTCTTT. Its protein reads: CAWSLFPMTSGTEAFF.